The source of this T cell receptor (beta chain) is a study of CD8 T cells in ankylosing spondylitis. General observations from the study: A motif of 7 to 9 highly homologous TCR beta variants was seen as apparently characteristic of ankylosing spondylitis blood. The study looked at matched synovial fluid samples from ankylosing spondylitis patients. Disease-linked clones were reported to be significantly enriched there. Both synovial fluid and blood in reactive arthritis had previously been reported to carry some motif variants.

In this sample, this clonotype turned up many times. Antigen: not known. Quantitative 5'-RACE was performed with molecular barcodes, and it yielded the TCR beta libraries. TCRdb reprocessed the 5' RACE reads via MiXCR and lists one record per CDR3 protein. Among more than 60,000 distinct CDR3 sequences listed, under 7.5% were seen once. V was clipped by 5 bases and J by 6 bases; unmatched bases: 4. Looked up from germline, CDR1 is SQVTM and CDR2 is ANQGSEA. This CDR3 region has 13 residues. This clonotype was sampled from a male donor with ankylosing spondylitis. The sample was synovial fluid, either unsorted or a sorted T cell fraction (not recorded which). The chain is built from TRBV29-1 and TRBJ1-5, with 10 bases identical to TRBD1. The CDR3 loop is CSVRQGAGQPQHF. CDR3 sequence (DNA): TGCAGCGTTCGACAGGGGGCGGGTCAGCCCCAGCATTTT.